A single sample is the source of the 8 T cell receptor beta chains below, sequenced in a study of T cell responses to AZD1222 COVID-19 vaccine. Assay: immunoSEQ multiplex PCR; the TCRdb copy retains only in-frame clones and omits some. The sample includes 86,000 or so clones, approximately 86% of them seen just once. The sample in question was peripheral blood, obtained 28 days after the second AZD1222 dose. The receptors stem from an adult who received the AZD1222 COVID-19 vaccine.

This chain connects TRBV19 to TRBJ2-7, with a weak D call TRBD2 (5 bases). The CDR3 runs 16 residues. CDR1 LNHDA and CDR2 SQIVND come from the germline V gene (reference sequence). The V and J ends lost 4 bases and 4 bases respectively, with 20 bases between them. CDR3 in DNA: TGTGCCAGTAGTACTAAGGACGGGGTTCTAGGATACGAGCAGTACTTC. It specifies CASSTKDGVLGYEQYF. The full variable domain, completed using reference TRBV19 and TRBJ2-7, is DGGITQSPKYLFRKEGQNVTLSCEQNLNHDAMYWYRQDPGQGLRLIYYSQIVNDFQKGDIAEGYSVSREKKESFPLTVTSAQKNPTAFYLCASSTKDGVLGYEQYFGPGTRLTVT.

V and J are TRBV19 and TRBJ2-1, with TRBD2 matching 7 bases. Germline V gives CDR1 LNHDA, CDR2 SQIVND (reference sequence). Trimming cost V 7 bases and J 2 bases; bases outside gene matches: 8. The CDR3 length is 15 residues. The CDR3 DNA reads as TGTGCCAGTACTCGGGGGGTAATCGCCTACAATGAGCAGTTCTTC. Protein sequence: CASTRGVIAYNEQFF.

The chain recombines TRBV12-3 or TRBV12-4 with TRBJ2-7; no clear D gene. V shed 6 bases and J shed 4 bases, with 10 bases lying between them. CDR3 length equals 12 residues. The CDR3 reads CASRRDWYEQYF. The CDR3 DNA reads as TGTGCCAGCAGGCGCGACTGGTACGAGCAGTACTTC.

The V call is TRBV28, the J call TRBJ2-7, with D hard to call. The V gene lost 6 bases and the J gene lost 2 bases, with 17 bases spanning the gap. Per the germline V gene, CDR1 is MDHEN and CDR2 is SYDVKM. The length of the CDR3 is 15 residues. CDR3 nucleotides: TGTGCCAGCAGCCCCCGGGCAGCTACCCCCTACGAGCAGTACTTC. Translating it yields CASSPRAATPYEQYF.

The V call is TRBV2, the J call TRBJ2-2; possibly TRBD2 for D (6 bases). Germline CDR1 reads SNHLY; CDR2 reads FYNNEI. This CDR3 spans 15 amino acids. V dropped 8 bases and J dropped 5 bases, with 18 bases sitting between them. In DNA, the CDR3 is TGTGCCAGCGGACGCGGGGCAGGTGGTACCGGGGAGCTGTTTTTT. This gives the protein CASGRGAGGTGELFF.

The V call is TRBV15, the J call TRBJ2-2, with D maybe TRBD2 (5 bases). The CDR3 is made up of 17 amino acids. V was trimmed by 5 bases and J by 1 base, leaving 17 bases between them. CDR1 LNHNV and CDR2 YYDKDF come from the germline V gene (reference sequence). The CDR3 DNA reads TGTGCCACCAGCCCTACGCTAGTACGGGGGAACACCGGGGAGCTGTTTTTT. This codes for CATSPTLVRGNTGELFF.

The CDR3 nucleotides are TGTGCCAGCGGTCCCTCTTCGGGACAGATGATTTCACCCCTCCACTTT. This translates into CASGPSSGQMISPLHF. The chain is built from TRBV11-1 and TRBJ1-6; 7 nucleotides align to TRBD1. This CDR3 comprises 16 residues. CDR1 is SGHAT, CDR2 FQDESV, per germline (reference sequence). V was pared by 8 bases and J by 9 bases, with 16 bases of the junction left unmatched.

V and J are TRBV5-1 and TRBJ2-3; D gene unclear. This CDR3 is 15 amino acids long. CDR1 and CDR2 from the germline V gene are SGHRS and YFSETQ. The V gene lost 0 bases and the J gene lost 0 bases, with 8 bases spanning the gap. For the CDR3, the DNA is TGCGCCAGCAGCTTGGGGACGGCGAGCACAGATACGCAGTATTTT. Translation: CASSLGTASTDTQYF.